This T cell receptor beta chain appears in the sequencing data of a study of vaccination effects on CD4 cells after COVID-19. Study information: ViraFEST expansion of antigen-specific CD4+ T cells with viral peptide pools preceded sequencing. Post-vaccine draws lagged the second dose by a median of 72 days.

About this clone: Its specificity is unknown.

Study conclusions and caveats: Of the vaccine-induced clones from healthy vaccinees, merely 1 of 255 recognized common cold coronaviruses as well.

Clones were read by immunoSEQ multiplex PCR, and TCRdb kept only the in-frame ones, dropping some. Among tens of thousands of clones listed, less than 75% were seen once. The V gene's germline CDR1 is SQVTM and CDR2 ANQGSEA. V dropped 7 bases and J dropped 8; count of bases not matched to a gene: 7. This CDR3 comprises 12 residues. An approximately ten-day culture period preceded the isolation of CD4+ T cells. Participants received two doses of either the BNT162b2 or mRNA-1273 vaccine. Sequenced here: CD4+ T cells from PBMCs cultured without peptide, sampled after COVID-19 vaccination. The clonotype originates from a human donor who received a COVID-19 vaccine. The genes are TRBV29-1 and TRBJ2-1; 8 bases fit TRBD1. The CDR3, as DNA: TGCAGCGCCCTACCAGGGGGCCATGAGCAGTTCTTC. Its protein product is CSALPGGHEQFF.